The clone carrying this T cell receptor (beta chain) came up a few times. No antigen is known for it. This sample is part of a study of post-analysis software for immune sequencing data. The study, taken as a whole, reports: F measure showed strong co-clustering of same-batch samples. The five TRBV segments detected at higher frequency in patients than in controls included TRBV5-6, TRBV5-1 and TRBV20-1.

Unique molecular identifiers had been added to the TCR beta cDNA libraries. TCRdb itself ran the PCR reads through MiXCR, one entry per CDR3 protein. The table lists 750,000 to 950,000 distinct CDR3 sequences, under 70% of them singletons. The CDR3 has 14 residues. Germline V gene data show CDR1 as ENHRY and CDR2 as SYGVKD. Sequencing was carried out using blood. This clonotype was sampled from a girl aged 10 to 17 with multiple sclerosis. The chain uses TRBV10-3 and TRBJ2-5; TRBD1 agrees at 9 bases. The tail of the sequence fits TRBJ2-7 better, so the J call may be wrong. The CDR3 nucleotides read TGTGCCAACGAACGCCGACAGGGGGATTACGAGCAGTACTTC. Translating it yields CANERRQGDYEQYF.